What follows are 23 T cell receptor beta chains derived from one specimen sequenced in a study of T cell changes during pregnancy in multiple sclerosis. The repertoire was sequenced with immunoSEQ multiplex PCR; TCRdb's copy has only in-frame clones and lacks some. The table includes under 95,000 clones, over 85% detected once. The specimen was peripheral blood, collected in the second trimester of pregnancy. The receptors here all came from a female donor in good health, enrolled as a control in a pregnancy study.

The CDR3 DNA follows: TGTGCCACCAGCCCGGGCGGGCACAGCCAGCCCCAGCATTTT. This encodes CATSPGGHSQPQHF. The gene calls are TRBV15 and TRBJ1-5; no reliable D call. Germline CDR1 and CDR2: LNHNV and YYDKDF (reference sequence). There are 14 residues in the CDR3. Trimming left V 5 bases short and J 7 bases short, with 15 bases between.

The chain combines TRBV29-1 with TRBJ2-1; TRBD1 aligns across 8 bases. The CDR3 has 14 amino acids. In germline, CDR1 is SQVTM, CDR2 ANQGSEA. J was trimmed by 5 bases and V by 4 bases; bases with no gene match: 7. In DNA, the CDR3 is TGCAGCGTTGTGGAGACAGGGGTGGACAATGAGCAGTTCTTC. Its protein is CSVVETGVDNEQFF.

This clone occurred once. The genes are TRBV5-1 and TRBJ1-3; D unclear. In germline, CDR1 is SGHRS, CDR2 YFSETQ. The V and J ends lost 0 bases and 0 bases respectively, with 7 bases between them. CDR3 length: 15 amino acids. This chain's CDR3 is CASSLGLRSGNTIYF. The CDR3 DNA sequence: TGCGCCAGCAGCTTGGGACTGCGCTCTGGAAACACCATATATTTT.

The chain recombines TRBV15 with TRBJ1-5; D ambiguous. V lost 0 bases and J 7 bases, leaving 7 bases between the germline ends. Germline loops: CDR1 LNHNV, CDR2 YYDKDF (reference sequence). The CDR3 loop spans 13 amino acids. CDR3 sequence reads: CATSRDKFQPQHF. The CDR3 DNA follows: TGTGCCACCAGCAGAGATAAATTCCAGCCCCAGCATTTT. Drawing the rest from reference TRBV15 and TRBJ1-5, the complete variable domain is DAMVIQNPRYQVTQFGKPVTLSCSQTLNHNVMYWYQQKSSQAPKLLFHYYDKDFNNEADTPDNFQSRRPNTSFCFLDIRSPGLGDTAMYLCATSRDKFQPQHFGDGTRLSIL.

The chain is built from TRBV5-6 and TRBJ2-7; 9 bases align to TRBD2. This CDR3 spans 15 amino acids. V was pared by 0 bases and J by 2 bases, with 3 bases of the junction left unmatched. CDR1 is SGHDT and CDR2 is YYEEEE in the germline V gene. In DNA, the CDR3 is TGTGCCAGCAGCTTGGGACTAGCGGAGACCTACGAGCAGTACTTC. Its protein is CASSLGLAETYEQYF.

The chain joins TRBV7-9 to TRBJ2-3; TRBD1 matches at 9 bases. This CDR3 contains 16 residues. The trim removed 5 bases at V and 4 bases at J, leaving 10 bases unmatched. Germline CDR1 SEHNR, CDR2 FQNEAQ (reference sequence). CDR3 protein: CASSRGDRDLPDTQYF. In DNA form, the CDR3 reads TGTGCCAGCAGCCGGGGGGACAGGGATCTACCAGATACGCAGTATTTT.

The rearrangement links TRBV4-2 to TRBJ2-7, with 11 bases that match TRBD1. V gave up 2 bases and J gave up 2 bases; unmatched junction bases: 5. Germline CDR1 and CDR2: LGHNA and YNFKEQ. The length of the CDR3 is 16 residues. The CDR3 sequence is CASSQLGGQGAYEQYF. As DNA, the CDR3 is TGTGCCAGCAGCCAACTTGGGGGACAGGGGGCCTACGAGCAGTACTTC.

The chain is built from TRBV7-9 and TRBJ2-5; tentatively, D is TRBD2 (5 bases). The CDR3 covers 14 residues. Germline V gene data show CDR1 as SEHNR and CDR2 as FQNEAQ (reference sequence). With 9 bases removed from V and 1 base from J, the gap between germline ends came to 15 bases. CDR3 amino acids: CASSQTGIQETQYF. The DNA of the CDR3 is TGTGCCAGTTCCCAAACCGGGATCCAAGAGACCCAGTACTTC.

The chain is built from TRBV7-2 and TRBJ2-7; tentatively, D is TRBD1 (5 bases). This CDR3 has 14 amino acids. V was pared by 4 bases and J by 1 base, with 11 bases between. Germline V gives CDR1 SGHTA, CDR2 FQGNSA. The CDR3 DNA follows: TGTGCCAGCAGCTCAAACCGACAGTCCTACGAGCAGTACTTC. Translating gives CASSSNRQSYEQYF. Full variable domain (remainder filled in from reference TRBV7-2 and TRBJ2-7): GAGVSQSPSNKVTEKGKDVELRCDPISGHTALYWYRQSLGQGLEFLIYFQGNSAPDKSGLPSDRFSAERTGGSVSTLTIQRTQQEDSAVYLCASSSNRQSYEQYFGPGTRLTVT.

J is TRBJ2-2 and V is TRBV27; 8 bases line up with TRBD1. V dropped 3 bases and J dropped 6; count of bases not matched to a gene: 9. Germline CDR1 is MNHEY and CDR2 is SMNVEV (reference sequence). CDR3 length equals 16 residues. The CDR3 here is CASSFAGQGTAGELFF. CDR3 bases: TGTGCCAGCAGTTTTGCTGGACAGGGAACCGCCGGGGAGCTGTTTTTT.

The chain combines TRBV5-1 with TRBJ2-1, with a possible D match to TRBD2 (5 bases). The CDR3 covers 17 residues. Germline CDR1 and CDR2: SGHRS and YFSETQ. V was trimmed by 0 bases and J by 4 bases, leaving 17 bases between them. The CDR3 DNA follows: TGCGCCAGCAGCTTGGGGCTAGCAGGAGACGTATACAATGAGCAGTTCTTC. Translation: CASSLGLAGDVYNEQFF.

The rearrangement uses TRBV11-2 and TRBJ2-3, with TRBD1 as a possible D gene (6 bases). The ends were cut back, 5 bases at V and 0 bases at J, with 9 bases in the middle. CDR3 length: 14 amino acids. Germline V lookup: CDR1 SGHAT, CDR2 FQNNGV. CDR3 in amino acids: CASSRTASTDTQYF. Here the CDR3 DNA reads TGTGCCAGCAGCCGGACAGCTAGCACAGATACGCAGTATTTT.

The V gene is TRBV9, the J gene TRBJ2-1, with D perhaps matching TRBD2 (5 bases). The V end lost 0 bases, the J end lost 10 bases, and 11 bases lay between the germline ends. Germline loops: CDR1 SGDLS, CDR2 YYNGEE. This CDR3 has 13 residues. CDR3 bases: TGTGCCAGCAGCGTAGCTGGCGAGCGGGAGCAGTTCTTC. It yields the protein CASSVAGEREQFF.

The chain recombines TRBV28 with TRBJ1-2, with D possibly TRBD1 on 6 matching bases. Germline V gives CDR1 MDHEN, CDR2 SYDVKM. V lost 4 bases and J 3 bases, leaving 12 bases between the germline ends. The length of the CDR3 is 14 residues. The CDR3 region has the DNA TGTGCCAGCAGTTCCCCAGGGGATGACTATGGCTACACCTTC. It is translated as CASSSPGDDYGYTF.

CDR3 sequence reads: CAVGTGVDQPQHF. For the CDR3, the DNA is TGTGCCGTCGGGACAGGGGTCGATCAGCCCCAGCATTTT. The V and J genes are TRBV10-3 and TRBJ1-5; 10 nucleotides match TRBD1. The germline gives CDR1 ENHRY, CDR2 SYGVKD. The CDR3 is 13 amino acids. Trimming removed 11 bases from V and 5 bases from J; junction bases left unmatched: 6.

This chain uses TRBV28 with TRBJ2-1; 7 nucleotides align to TRBD1. With V trimmed by 8 bases and J by 5 bases, 15 bases remained unmatched. Germline V CDR1 and CDR2: MDHEN, SYDVKM. CDR3 size: 16 residues. The CDR3 region has the DNA TGTGCCAGCTCGCGACAGGGAGTTCTCCACAACAATGAGCAGTTCTTC. Encoded protein: CASSRQGVLHNNEQFF.

This clone showed up just once. The rearrangement joins TRBV5-1 to TRBJ2-5; 8 bases fit TRBD2. V lost 4 bases and J lost 1; bases outside the gene matches: 3. Germline-derived CDR1 and CDR2 are SGHRS and YFSETQ. The CDR3 is made up of 14 amino acids. As DNA, the CDR3 is TGCGCCAGCAGCCCAGGGACTAGCCAAGAGACCCAGTACTTC. Its translation: CASSPGTSQETQYF.

This clone was detected only once. The CDR3 region has the DNA TGTGCCAGCAGACCAAGTCCCGGGACAGGGGTCAGCTACGAGCAGTACTTC. Translated, it gives CASRPSPGTGVSYEQYF. V usage is TRBV27 and J usage is TRBJ2-7, with TRBD1 matching over 10 bases. Unmatched junction bases numbered 14, after V lost 6 bases and J lost 3 bases. The CDR3 loop spans 17 amino acids. CDR1 is MNHEY, CDR2 SMNVEV, per germline (reference sequence).

This chain joins TRBV28 and TRBJ2-3, with TRBD1 as a possible D gene (6 bases). Per the germline V gene, CDR1 is MDHEN and CDR2 is SYDVKM. V lost 1 base and J 10 bases, leaving 12 bases between the germline ends. This CDR3 region has 13 residues. The CDR3: CASSLSDRTAQYF. The CDR3 DNA is TGTGCCAGCAGTTTATCCGACAGGACCGCGCAGTATTTT.

This clone occurred once. The chain joins TRBV28 to TRBJ1-5; possibly TRBD1 for D (5 bases). This CDR3 contains 15 residues. Germline V gene data show CDR1 as MDHEN and CDR2 as SYDVKM. Trimming cost V 2 bases and J 1 base, with 9 bases left between them. The CDR3 bases are TGTGCCAGCAGTTTAGGGGGAGGGAGCAATCAGCCCCAGCATTTT. Its protein product is CASSLGGGSNQPQHF.

The chain employs TRBV7-2 and TRBJ2-7, with 11 positions matching TRBD2. V was pared by 4 bases and J by 5 bases, with 7 bases of the junction left unmatched. Per the germline V gene, CDR1 is SGHTA and CDR2 is FQGNSA. This CDR3 has 15 amino acids. DNA of the CDR3: TGTGCCAGCAGCTCCACTAGCGGGAGCAATCACGAGCAGTACTTC. As protein: CASSSTSGSNHEQYF.

The chain carries TRBV29-1 and TRBJ1-1; the match to TRBD1 covers 8 bases. With V trimmed by 7 bases and J by 0 bases, 4 bases remained unmatched. This CDR3 region has 13 residues. Germline V gene data show CDR1 as SQVTM and CDR2 as ANQGSEA. The CDR3 DNA follows: TGCAGCGGGGGGACAGGATTGAACACTGAAGCTTTCTTT. This translates into CSGGTGLNTEAFF.

This chain uses TRBV2 with TRBJ2-5; 7 bases align to TRBD1. CDR3 size: 16 residues. Trimming removed 6 bases from V and 5 bases from J; junction bases left unmatched: 15. The germline CDR1 and CDR2 sequences are SNHLY and FYNNEI. CDR3 DNA sequence: TGTGCCAGCAGGCGCTCCACAGGGGCGGCAGGGGAGACCCAGTACTTC. It encodes CASRRSTGAAGETQYF.